This TCR beta chain was captured by sequencing in a study of blood T cell repertoires in COVID-19. The authors' processing: By means of reference gene primer amplification, nucleated cell counts were estimated. Generated by immunoSEQ multiplex PCR, the TCRdb table keeps only in-frame clones and is missing some. Clone size and the V and J calls come from that table; the DNA yielded D and trimming. Counted here are 210,000 or so clones, about 90% occurring once; the ten biggest clones make up more than 3%. The V segment lost 4 bases and the J segment 3 bases; nucleotides outside the gene matches: 3. Germline V lookup: CDR1 SGHRS, CDR2 YFSETQ. The CDR3 extends over 13 amino acids.

The genes are TRBV5-1 and TRBJ2-7, with 8 bases that match TRBD1. The sequenced sample was PBMCs or T cells enriched from blood (not recorded which). This sequence originates from a woman between 25 and 40 years old who had been exposed to COVID-19. The CDR3 sequence: CASSEDRVYEQYF. CDR3 coding DNA: TGCGCCAGCAGCGAGGACAGGGTCTACGAGCAGTACTTC.